The 10 T cell receptor beta chains given below trace back to one sample, sequenced in a study of blood T cells in healthy people across ages. It was with a sample-barcoded 5' primer and a J-beta primer mix that a second PCR of roughly 7 to 12 cycles was run. TCRdb itself ran the 5' RACE reads through MiXCR, one entry per CDR3 protein. The sample yields around 1,500,000 distinct CDR3 sequences, approximately 42% seen once. Sequencing was carried out using blood. All receptors come from a young woman in good health.

This rearrangement joins TRBV16 to TRBJ2-1, with D possibly TRBD2 on 6 matching bases. Per the germline V gene, CDR1 is KGHSY and CDR2 is FQNENV. Trimming pared 7 bases from V and 6 bases from J, leaving 22 bases between. This CDR3 region has 16 residues. The chain's CDR3 is CASTARGGVYPNEQFF. CDR3 coding DNA: TGTGCCAGCACCGCCCGAGGCGGGGTGTATCCCAATGAGCAGTTCTTC.

In nucleotides, the CDR3 is TGTGCCAGCGCCGAAGCGGATCTCTACGAGCAGTACTTC. Residues: CASAEADLYEQYF. The V gene is TRBV2, the J gene TRBJ2-7; D possibly corresponds to TRBD2 (5 bases). The V and J ends lost 8 bases and 3 bases respectively, with 14 bases between them. Germline CDR1 SNHLY, CDR2 FYNNEI. This CDR3 spans 13 amino acids.

This clonotype was counted a few times. The chain has TRBV21-1 and TRBJ1-5; TRBD1 is the table's D call and was not checked against the DNA. TRBV21-1 is listed as a pseudogene. The CDR3 is 18 residues long. The CDR3 here is CASSLGKDRGGRYQPQHF. CDR3 DNA: TGTGCCAGCAGCTTGGGTAAGGACCGGGGGGGACGTTATCAGCCCCAGCATTTT.

This clonotype occurred a few times. V is TRBV15 and J is TRBJ1-1, with D uncertain. V dropped 0 bases and J dropped 6 bases, with 11 bases sitting between them. Germline V gene data show CDR1 as LNHNV and CDR2 as YYDKDF (reference sequence). The CDR3 sequence is 14 residues long. The CDR3 nucleotides read TGTGCCACCAGCAGAGATGGGGTAGTAGCTGAAGCTTTCTTT. Its translation: CATSRDGVVAEAFF. The full variable domain, with the rest looked up from reference TRBV15 and TRBJ1-1, is DAMVIQNPRYQVTQFGKPVTLSCSQTLNHNVMYWYQQKSSQAPKLLFHYYDKDFNNEADTPDNFQSRRPNTSFCFLDIRSPGLGDTAMYLCATSRDGVVAEAFFGQGTRLTVV.

The rearrangement joins TRBV21-1 to TRBJ1-1; TRBD1 is the table's D call and was not checked against the DNA. TRBV21-1 is shown as a pseudogene. The CDR3 contains 12 residues. CDR3 sequence (DNA): TGTGCCAGCACCGCCCAGGGCAACCGGGCTTTCTTT. The encoded protein is CASTAQGNRAFF.

V usage is TRBV7-8 and J usage is TRBJ2-5; the D call may be TRBD1 or TRBD2 (5 bases each). V was pared by 3 bases and J by 11 bases, with 19 bases between. Germline CDR1 reads SGHVS; CDR2 reads FQNEAQ. The CDR3 loop spans 14 amino acids. The CDR3 loop is CASSLDGQRGEQYF. For the CDR3, the DNA is TGTGCCAGCAGCTTGGACGGCCAAAGGGGAGAGCAGTACTTC.

The V gene is TRBV21-1, the J gene TRBJ2-3; the table's D call of TRBD1 was not tested on the DNA. TRBV21-1 is noted as a pseudogene. The CDR3 extends over 16 amino acids. The CDR3 region has the DNA TGTGCCAGCAGCAAAGGAACAGGGGGTGGCACAGATACGCAGTATTTT. Translation gives CASSKGTGGGTDTQYF.

This clonotype showed up just a few times. J is TRBJ2-1 and V is TRBV10-3, with D possibly being TRBD2 (5 bases). Trimming removed 7 bases from V and 5 bases from J, with 15 bases in between. Germline CDR1 and CDR2: ENHRY and SYGVKD. This CDR3 comprises 14 residues. CDR3 amino acids: CAIMRPSGDNEQFF. For the CDR3, the DNA is TGTGCCATCATGAGGCCCAGCGGAGACAATGAGCAGTTCTTC.

The CDR3 DNA sequence: TGTGCCAGCAGCTTACTGCAGGGGTATTCACCCCTCCACTTT. Translation: CASSLLQGYSPLHF. The V call is TRBV11-2, the J call TRBJ1-6, with D possibly matching TRBD1 (6 bases). CDR3 size: 14 residues. The germline V gene has CDR1 SGHAT and CDR2 FQNNGV. The ends were cut back, 2 bases at V and 8 bases at J, with 10 bases in the middle.

The chain joins TRBV6-1 to TRBJ1-5; 7 bases align to TRBD1. Germline-derived CDR1 and CDR2 are MNHNS and SASEGT. This CDR3 is built from 13 residues. The junction had 2 bases not matched to a gene; V was cut back by 8 bases and J by 1 base. This chain's CDR3 is CASFRGSNQPQHF. CDR3 nucleotide sequence: TGTGCCAGCTTCAGGGGGAGCAATCAGCCCCAGCATTTT.